These 15 T cell receptor beta chains originate from one sample sequenced in a study of blood T cell repertoires in COVID-19. Using immunoSEQ multiplex PCR, the repertoire was profiled, and TCRdb retains in-frame clones only, with some absent. This sample has 150,000 to 200,000 clones, with approximately 92% found just once. Sequenced input: peripheral blood. These receptors came from a woman in her forties or fifties with acute or convalescent COVID-19.

The chain carries TRBV29-1 and TRBJ2-1; TRBD2 aligns across 8 bases. Unmatched junction bases numbered 9, after V lost 1 base and J lost 7 bases. Germline CDR1 SQVTM, CDR2 ANQGSEA. CDR3 length: 15 amino acids. CDR3 in amino acids: CSVEGSGTRDNEQFF. The CDR3 coding sequence is TGCAGCGTTGAAGGATCCGGGACTAGAGATAATGAGCAGTTCTTC.

The chain has TRBV2 and TRBJ2-7; D not certain. The CDR3 is 12 amino acids. Per the germline V gene, CDR1 is SNHLY and CDR2 is FYNNEI. Trimming stripped 6 bases from V and 2 bases from J, with 8 bases between. CDR3 sequence reads: CASSLVTYEQYF. The CDR3 DNA is TGTGCCAGCAGCCTAGTGACCTACGAGCAGTACTTC.

The chain is built from TRBV19 and TRBJ2-2, with 7 bases lining up with TRBD1. Germline-derived CDR1 and CDR2 are LNHDA and SQIVND (reference sequence). The CDR3 spans 14 residues. V trimming: 7 bases; J trimming: 3 bases; junction bases outside the gene matches: 5. CDR3 residues: CASNEGADTGELFF. DNA of the CDR3: TGTGCCAGTAACGAGGGGGCGGACACCGGGGAGCTGTTTTTT.

The chain uses TRBV30 and TRBJ1-2, with TRBD1 as a possible D gene (6 bases). The CDR3 sequence is 14 residues long. V was pared by 3 bases and J by 6 bases, with 17 bases between. Germline values: CDR1 GTSNPN, CDR2 SVGIG (reference sequence). CDR3 loop: CAWSWTAPINGYTF. The CDR3 DNA is TGTGCCTGGAGCTGGACAGCTCCTATTAATGGCTACACCTTC.

The chain uses TRBV2 and TRBJ1-6; no reliable D call. This CDR3 region has 12 residues. Germline lookup yields CDR1 SNHLY and CDR2 FYNNEI. The ends were cut back, 6 bases at V and 7 bases at J, with 7 bases in the middle. The CDR3 loop is CASSLQNSPLHF. DNA of the CDR3: TGTGCCAGCAGCCTTCAGAATTCACCCCTCCACTTT.

This chain joins TRBV19 and TRBJ1-5; D perhaps matches TRBD1 (6 bases). Germline CDR1 reads LNHDA; CDR2 reads SQIVND (reference sequence). The length of the CDR3 is 18 residues. V shed 3 bases and J shed 6 bases, with 24 bases lying between them. This CDR3 reads CASSIVYDGGGLGQPQHF. The CDR3 nucleotides read TGTGCCAGTAGTATTGTATACGATGGCGGGGGCCTTGGTCAGCCCCAGCATTTT.

This chain links TRBV10-3 with TRBJ1-2; 9 positions agree with TRBD1. The CDR3 runs to 13 residues. Trimming cost V 8 bases and J 4 bases; bases outside gene matches: 5. Per germline, CDR1 ENHRY and CDR2 SYGVKD. The CDR3 DNA is TGTGCCATCGGACAGGGGATGGGCTATGGCTACACCTTC. Translation: CAIGQGMGYGYTF.

The chain uses TRBV18 and TRBJ1-3, with D possibly TRBD1 on 6 matching bases. The CDR3 totals 16 residues. Germline lookup yields CDR1 KGHSH and CDR2 LQKENI. V dropped 4 bases and J dropped 8 bases, with 21 bases sitting between them. The CDR3 DNA reads TGTGCCAGCTCACGACCCGGGGACACTTCGAGGCACACCATATATTTT. Protein sequence: CASSRPGDTSRHTIYF.

The chain joins TRBV6-1 to TRBJ1-2, with D perhaps matching TRBD1 (5 bases). V lost 2 bases and J lost 13, with 20 bases in between. In germline, CDR1 is MNHNS, CDR2 SASEGT. This CDR3 comprises 14 residues. The CDR3 sequence: CASSESRARGRVTF. In nucleotides, the CDR3 is TGTGCCAGCAGTGAAAGCAGGGCTCGCGGTCGAGTCACCTTC.

This sequence joins TRBV27 and TRBJ1-1, with TRBD1 identical over 8 bases. The trim removed 5 bases at V and 0 bases at J, leaving 2 bases unmatched. CDR3 size: 14 residues. Germline CDR1 MNHEY, CDR2 SMNVEV (reference sequence). CDR3 DNA: TGTGCCAGCAGTAGGACAGGGCTGAACACTGAAGCTTTCTTT. As protein: CASSRTGLNTEAFF.

The CDR3 coding sequence is TGTGCCTGGAGTGCTTGGGGGGGGAACACTGAAGCTTTCTTT. Its protein is CAWSAWGGNTEAFF. The V and J genes are TRBV30 and TRBJ1-1; D might be TRBD1 (5 bases). The CDR3 extends over 14 amino acids. Germline-derived CDR1 and CDR2 are GTSNPN and SVGIG (reference sequence). Trimming stripped 1 base from V and 1 base from J, with 10 bases between.

V and J are TRBV18 and TRBJ1-3; D is uncertain. Per germline, CDR1 KGHSH and CDR2 LQKENI. There are 14 residues in the CDR3. V lost 1 base and J 2 bases, leaving 6 bases between the germline ends. This chain's CDR3 is CASSPLETGNTIYF. The CDR3 DNA sequence: TGTGCCAGCTCACCACTTGAGACTGGAAACACCATATATTTT. The variable domain in full, completed from reference TRBV18 and TRBJ1-3, reads NAGVMQNPRHLVRRRGQEARLRCSPMKGHSHVYWYRQLPEEGLKFMVYLQKENIIDESGMPKERFSAEFPKEGPSILRIQQVVRGDSAAYFCASSPLETGNTIYFGEGSWLTVV.

The rearrangement joins TRBV6-2 or TRBV6-3 to TRBJ1-2; a possible D gene is TRBD1 (5 bases). This CDR3 contains 14 residues. Germline V CDR1 and CDR2: MNHEY, SVGEGT. V lost 2 bases and J 6 bases, leaving 13 bases between the germline ends. CDR3 DNA: TGTGCCAGCAGTTACAATGCAGGGCAAGATGGCTACACCTTC. It encodes CASSYNAGQDGYTF.

The chain couples TRBV3-1 (or the pseudogene TRBV3-2) to TRBJ1-5; 9 nucleotides line up with TRBD1. Germline CDR1 and CDR2: LGHDT and YNNKEL (reference sequence). This CDR3 has 16 residues. V was clipped by 8 bases and J by 0 bases; unmatched bases: 8. CDR3 loop: CASDRGSCYSNQPQHF. DNA for the CDR3: TGTGCCAGCGACAGGGGGTCATGCTATAGCAATCAGCCCCAGCATTTT.

The rearrangement joins TRBV3-1 (or the pseudogene TRBV3-2) to TRBJ2-5; TRBD2 agrees at 13 bases. Germline CDR1 is LGHDT and CDR2 is YNNKEL (reference sequence). The CDR3 runs 18 residues. V lost 4 bases to trimming and J lost 5 bases; unmatched junction nucleotides: 13. The CDR3 protein is CASSRRRLAGGLTETQYF. CDR3 in DNA: TGTGCCAGCAGCCGAAGACGACTAGCGGGGGGATTAACGGAGACCCAGTACTTC.